These 26 T cell receptor beta chains originate from one sample sequenced in a study of T cells in Graves' hyperthyroidism and ophthalmopathy (dated by TCRdb to about 2019). The library was built by means of multiplex PCR. Instrument used: Illumina HiSeq 2000. TCR beta CDR3 regions were amplified from RNA transcripts. A first-round RT-PCR of the TCR CDR3 used the HTBI primer set with the Qiagen OneStep RT-PCR kit. TCRdb reanalyzed the raw reads on its own, using fastp at Q25 for trimming and MiXCR for clone calling, and kept in-frame beta chains. Entries that share a CDR3 protein sequence are merged under the most common genes and DNA. The sample contains about 210,000 distinct CDR3 sequences, approximately 17% of them found a single time. The top ten clonotypes cover 50% of the sample. The sequenced material came from blood. The receptors stem from a man between 50 and 59 years old with Graves' hyperthyroidism.

V and J are TRBV29-1 and TRBJ2-1; TRBD2 matches 7 bases. The length of the CDR3 is 14 residues. The J segment lost 9 bases and the V segment lost 7 bases, leaving 15 bases of the junction unmatched. Germline V gene sequence: CDR1 SQVTM, CDR2 ANQGSEA. The CDR3 here is CSGGLPTKLTEQFF. For the CDR3, the DNA is TGCAGCGGGGGACTACCCACCAAACTTACTGAGCAGTTCTTC.

This chain uses TRBV2 with TRBJ2-7, with TRBD1 matching 7 bases. Germline CDR1 SNHLY, CDR2 FYNNEI. CDR3 size: 13 residues. The trim removed 6 bases at V and 2 bases at J, leaving 4 bases unmatched. CDR3: CASRGQATYEQYF. CDR3 DNA sequence: TGTGCCAGCAGAGGACAGGCAACCTACGAGCAGTACTTC.

This clonotype was observed a handful of times. The genes are TRBV24-1 and TRBJ1-5; D is ambiguous. V gave up 6 bases and J gave up 5 bases, with 16 bases separating them. There are 15 residues in the CDR3. Germline values: CDR1 KGHDR, CDR2 SFDVKD. CDR3 sequence: CATSSTEGLDQPQHF. CDR3 DNA: TGTGCCACCAGTAGTACAGAAGGGTTAGATCAGCCCCAGCATTTT.

This clonotype was recorded many times. The chain recombines TRBV20-1 with TRBJ2-5, with 12 bases that match TRBD1. The CDR3 has 15 amino acids. Germline V gene lookup returns CDR1 DFQATT and CDR2 SNEGSKA (reference sequence). V shed 0 bases and J 5 bases; nucleotides not matched to a gene: 4. CDR3 sequence reads: CSARDGTGGWETQYF. DNA of the CDR3: TGCAGTGCTAGAGATGGGACAGGGGGCTGGGAGACCCAGTACTTC.

The sample holds many counts of this clonotype. The chain carries TRBV12-3 or TRBV12-4 and TRBJ1-3; D is uncertain. The CDR3 sequence is 13 residues long. V was clipped by 4 bases and J by 3 bases, with 7 bases between them. The CDR3 region is CASSSGDGNTIYF. DNA of the CDR3: TGTGCCAGCAGTTCGGGCGATGGAAACACCATATATTTT.

In this sample, this clonotype turned up many times. The gene calls are TRBV20-1 and TRBJ2-3; weak D call: TRBD1 (5 bases). The CDR3 runs to 14 residues. The V end lost 2 bases, the J end lost 4 bases, and 13 bases lay between the germline ends. The germline V gene encodes CDR1 DFQATT and CDR2 SNEGSKA (reference sequence). CDR3 DNA sequence: TGCAGTGCTAGACGGCAGGGTTGGGCAGATACGCAGTATTTT. This translates into CSARRQGWADTQYF.

This clonotype has at least ten counts. CDR3 sequence (DNA): TGTGCTAGTGGCCGCGGGACTAGCGGGATCCTGAACAATGAGCAGTTCTTC. Amino acids: CASGRGTSGILNNEQFF. The V and J genes are TRBV12-5 and TRBJ2-1; TRBD2 matches at 13 bases. The germline V gene encodes CDR1 LGHNT and CDR2 FRNRAP. This CDR3 is built from 17 residues. V was clipped by 6 bases and J by 5 bases; unmatched bases: 10.

This clonotype was counted at least ten times. The chain combines TRBV20-1 with TRBJ2-3; 16 nucleotides line up with TRBD2. Trimming at V came to 5 bases and at J to 1 base, leaving 9 bases not matched to a gene. Germline V lookup: CDR1 DFQATT, CDR2 SNEGSKA (reference sequence). The CDR3 consists of 18 residues. Written as DNA, the CDR3 is TGCAGTGCTGAAGGGACTAGCGGGAGGGCGACGGGCACAGATACGCAGTATTTT. Translating it yields CSAEGTSGRATGTDTQYF.

The chain links TRBV7-8 to TRBJ1-5; 9 bases agree with TRBD1. Trimming took 5 bases from V and 1 from J; bases not matched to a gene: 3. This CDR3 has 15 residues. The V gene's germline CDR1 is SGHVS and CDR2 FQNEAQ. The CDR3 loop is CASSRDRASNQPQHF. For the CDR3, the DNA is TGTGCCAGCAGCCGGGACAGGGCAAGCAATCAGCCCCAGCATTTT.

This clonotype was counted at least ten times. The chain is built from TRBV6-5 and TRBJ2-7; D call uncertain. Germline V gene data show CDR1 as MNHEY and CDR2 as SVGAGI. The CDR3 consists of 13 residues. Trimming stripped 0 bases from V and 5 bases from J, with 8 bases between. The CDR3 loop reads CASSYSKNDEQYF. In DNA form, the CDR3 reads TGTGCCAGCAGTTACTCCAAGAACGACGAGCAGTACTTC.

This clonotype was counted many times. V is TRBV3-1 and J is TRBJ2-7; D may correspond to TRBD1 or TRBD2 (5 bases each). The V and J ends lost 1 base and 9 bases respectively, with 13 bases between them. This CDR3 is built from 13 residues. In germline, CDR1 is LGHDT, CDR2 YNNKEL (reference sequence). CDR3 nucleotides: TGTGCCAGCAGCCAAGGCCCAAAGGGACGGCAGTACTTC. Amino acids: CASSQGPKGRQYF.

This chain links TRBV4-2 with TRBJ2-7; 10 nucleotides line up with TRBD1. In germline, CDR1 is LGHNA, CDR2 YNFKEQ. V lost 0 bases, J lost 7 bases, and 6 bases stayed unmatched. The CDR3 sequence is 15 residues long. The CDR3 protein is CASSQEDRGMREQYF. Written as DNA, the CDR3 is TGTGCCAGCAGCCAAGAGGACAGGGGGATGAGGGAGCAGTACTTC.

This clonotype was counted ten times or more. The V call is TRBV12-3 or TRBV12-4, the J call TRBJ2-1; TRBD2 matches 11 bases. CDR3 length: 17 residues. The trim removed 1 base at V and 4 bases at J, leaving 6 bases unmatched. The chain's CDR3 is CASSLGSGTSGYNEQFF. The CDR3 DNA is TGTGCCAGCAGTTTAGGGAGCGGGACTAGCGGATACAATGAGCAGTTCTTC.

This clonotype was seen a few times. CDR3 sequence reads: CASSLAGALQETQYF. The CDR3 coding sequence is TGTGCCAGCAGTTTGGCAGGGGCTCTCCAAGAGACCCAGTACTTC. The J gene is TRBJ2-5, the V gene TRBV28; a weak D match, TRBD1 (6 bases). There are 15 residues in the CDR3. Germline CDR1 and CDR2: MDHEN and SYDVKM. V lost 3 bases and J lost 1, with 12 bases in between.

As regards this clonotype: One base away lies a much larger clone, so this may be a sequencing read error. The chain couples TRBV20-1 to TRBJ2-4, with 15 bases matching TRBD2. Germline CDR1 DFQATT, CDR2 SNEGSKA (reference sequence). The V segment lost 1 base and the J segment 1 base; nucleotides outside the gene matches: 2. The CDR3 is made up of 17 amino acids. The CDR3 loop reads CSARVGTSGRAKNIQYF. The CDR3 nucleotides read TGCAGTGCTAGAGTCGGGACTAGCGGGAGGGCCAAAAACATTCAGTACTTC.

This chain uses TRBV7-2 with TRBJ1-6; D is perhaps TRBD1 (5 bases). The germline V and J ends were trimmed by 6 bases and 10 bases, with 13 bases remaining between them. The CDR3 has 13 residues. CDR1 is SGHTA, CDR2 FQGNSA, per germline. The CDR3 region is CASRKQVGSPLHF. The CDR3 nucleotides are TGTGCCAGCAGAAAACAGGTTGGCTCACCCCTCCACTTT.

Only a few counts were recorded for this clonotype. J is TRBJ1-2 and V is TRBV6-5; D ambiguous. The CDR3 loop spans 13 amino acids. The V gene lost 2 bases and the J gene lost 6 bases, with 10 bases spanning the gap. Germline CDR1 is MNHEY and CDR2 is SVGAGI. CDR3 loop: CASSYRVWDGYTF. The CDR3 DNA reads TGTGCCAGCAGTTACCGGGTCTGGGATGGCTACACCTTC.

In this sample, this clonotype turned up a few times. The chain recombines TRBV28 with TRBJ2-1; D remains unclear. V was trimmed by 6 bases and J by 6 bases, leaving 18 bases between them. The CDR3 runs to 15 residues. Germline V CDR1 and CDR2: MDHEN, SYDVKM. CDR3 DNA: TGTGCCAGCAGACTAAAAGGATTCAGGTCCAATGAGCAGTTCTTC. As protein: CASRLKGFRSNEQFF.

The CDR3 DNA reads TGTGCCAGCAGGGGACAGACAAATCAGCCCCAGCATTTT. This sequence encodes CASRGQTNQPQHF. This chain links TRBV2 with TRBJ1-5; 7 bases are a match to TRBD1. From germline, CDR1 is SNHLY and CDR2 FYNNEI. This CDR3 comprises 13 residues. The V and J ends lost 6 bases and 4 bases, in that order; junction bases with no gene match: 3.

The sample holds many counts of this clonotype. The rearrangement uses TRBV20-1 and TRBJ2-7; D might be TRBD1 (6 bases). Germline CDR1 reads DFQATT; CDR2 reads SNEGSKA (reference sequence). The CDR3 extends over 14 amino acids. V was clipped by 1 base and J by 4 bases, with 14 bases between them. CDR3 residues: CSARGQEVGYEQYF. CDR3 nucleotides: TGCAGTGCTAGAGGACAGGAGGTTGGGTACGAGCAGTACTTC.

The table lists this clonotype with many counts. The V and J genes are TRBV5-1 and TRBJ2-1; 7 bases map to TRBD2. J lost 0 bases, V lost 4 bases, and 10 bases had no gene match. Germline CDR1 SGHRS, CDR2 YFSETQ. The CDR3 contains 17 residues. The CDR3 DNA follows: TGCGCCAGCAGCGCCGGGACTAACTCTCTCTCCTACAATGAGCAGTTCTTC. Residues: CASSAGTNSLSYNEQFF.

This clonotype was seen repeatedly, ten times or more. J is TRBJ2-5 and V is TRBV28; perhaps TRBD2 as D (7 bases). The CDR3 runs to 12 residues. The V gene lost 7 bases and the J gene lost 5 bases, with 11 bases spanning the gap. Germline CDR1 reads MDHEN; CDR2 reads SYDVKM. CDR3 DNA sequence: TGTGCCAGCAAACAGGGAGGGGAGACCCAGTACTTC. It yields the protein CASKQGGETQYF.

This rearrangement joins TRBV15 to TRBJ2-5; 7 nucleotides agree with TRBD1. V dropped 3 bases and J dropped 9; count of bases not matched to a gene: 7. Germline assignment: CDR1 LNHNV and CDR2 YYDKDF (reference sequence). The CDR3 is 13 residues long. CDR3 in DNA: TGTGCCACCAGCAGCACCCGACAGGGCGCCCAGTACTTC. As protein: CATSSTRQGAQYF.

The gene calls are TRBV6-1 and TRBJ2-5; D is undetermined. The CDR3 loop spans 13 amino acids. The V gene lost 0 bases and the J gene lost 5 bases, with 7 bases spanning the gap. The germline CDR1 and CDR2 sequences are MNHNS and SASEGT. CDR3 sequence: CASSEATYETQYF. The CDR3 DNA reads as TGTGCCAGCAGTGAAGCTACGTATGAGACCCAGTACTTC.

In its sample, this clonotype was seen many times. The CDR3 sequence is CASSLKWGVYEQYF. The CDR3 coding sequence is TGTGCCAGCAGCTTGAAGTGGGGCGTCTACGAGCAGTACTTC. The J gene is TRBJ2-7, the V gene TRBV7-9; the D gene is possibly TRBD1 (5 bases). CDR1 SEHNR and CDR2 FQNEAQ come from the germline V gene (reference sequence). CDR3 size: 14 residues. The V end was cut by 3 bases, the J end by 3 bases, with 12 bases between.

The J gene is TRBJ2-5, the V gene TRBV20-1; 8 bases match TRBD2. There are 17 residues in the CDR3. The germline V gene encodes CDR1 DFQATT and CDR2 SNEGSKA (reference sequence). V shed 0 bases, J shed 2 bases, and the junction held 11 bases outside the gene matches. CDR3 sequence: CSARDNWASGRQETQYF. DNA of the CDR3: TGCAGTGCTAGAGATAACTGGGCTAGCGGGCGGCAAGAGACCCAGTACTTC.